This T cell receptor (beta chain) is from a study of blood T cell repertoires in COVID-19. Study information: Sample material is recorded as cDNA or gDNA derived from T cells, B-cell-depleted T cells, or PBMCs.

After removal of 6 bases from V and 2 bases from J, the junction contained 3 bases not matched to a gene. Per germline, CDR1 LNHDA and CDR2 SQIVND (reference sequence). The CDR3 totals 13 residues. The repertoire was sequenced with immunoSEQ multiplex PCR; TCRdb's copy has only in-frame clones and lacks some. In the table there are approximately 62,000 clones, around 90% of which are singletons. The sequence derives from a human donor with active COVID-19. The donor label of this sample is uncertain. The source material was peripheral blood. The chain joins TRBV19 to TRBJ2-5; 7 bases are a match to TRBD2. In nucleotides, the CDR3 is TGTGCCAGTAGGGGCGGGGGACAAGAGACCCAGTACTTC. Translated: CASRGGGQETQYF.